A single sample is the source of the 30 T cell receptor beta chains below, sequenced in a study of beta chain features in type 1 diabetes. Whole-study findings and limits: Within each of all four CD4+ subsets, Type 1 diabetes patients had TCRB CDR3s that were moderately but significantly shorter.

The entirety of the isolated RNA underwent reverse transcription, so expressed TCRB transcripts were sequenced. Generated by immunoSEQ multiplex PCR, the TCRdb table keeps only in-frame clones and is missing some. The sample includes under 20,000 clones, roughly 72% of them seen just once. Antigens of these TCRs are unknown. Material: stem cell memory CD4+ T cells from blood. These receptors all come from a young man with type 1 diabetes.

The chain is built from TRBV4-1 and TRBJ2-7; TRBD2 matches 11 bases. CDR1 and CDR2 from the germline V gene are MGHRA and YSYEKL. The junction had 2 bases not matched to a gene; V was cut back by 3 bases and J by 4 bases. The CDR3 covers 14 residues. Here the CDR3 DNA reads TGCGCCAGCAGCCACCTAGCGGGGGGTTACGAGCAGTACTTC. Protein product: CASSHLAGGYEQYF.

This clone came up a few times. The rearrangement links TRBV7-2 to TRBJ1-2, with 7 bases lining up with TRBD1. Germline CDR1 reads SGHTA; CDR2 reads FQGNSA. The ends lost 5 bases at V and 2 bases at J; junction bases unmatched: 8. This CDR3 region has 15 residues. CDR3 nucleotides: TGTGCCAGCAGCCACCAAGGGGGCGGGAACTATGGCTACACCTTC. This translates into CASSHQGGGNYGYTF.

This clone was found once. V gene TRBV9 combines with J gene TRBJ2-3, with TRBD2 matching over 9 bases. Germline V gene sequence: CDR1 SGDLS, CDR2 YYNGEE. V lost 7 bases and J lost 4; bases outside the gene matches: 10. The CDR3 extends over 15 amino acids. CDR3 nucleotide sequence: TGTGCCAGCCCCCCGAGACTAGCGGTCGCAGATACGCAGTATTTT. Translating gives CASPPRLAVADTQYF.

V is TRBV27 and J is TRBJ1-2, with a weak D call TRBD1 (6 bases). V lost 5 bases and J lost 7, with 14 bases in between. Germline CDR1 and CDR2: MNHEY and SMNVEV (reference sequence). The CDR3 has 13 amino acids. CDR3 region: CASSQQGRGGYTF. DNA for the CDR3: TGTGCCAGCAGTCAACAGGGTCGGGGTGGCTACACCTTC.

The chain uses TRBV11-3 and TRBJ2-1; 7 bases map to TRBD2. There are 14 residues in the CDR3. From germline, CDR1 is SGHNT and CDR2 YENEEA. V was pared by 0 bases and J by 7 bases, with 3 bases of the junction left unmatched. In DNA, the CDR3 is TGTGCCAGCAGCTTAGACTCTAGCGGTAATGAGCAGTTCTTC. Its protein is CASSLDSSGNEQFF.

J is TRBJ2-6 and V is TRBV2; tentatively, D is TRBD1 (5 bases). The ends were cut back, 0 bases at V and 6 bases at J, with 21 bases in the middle. Germline-derived CDR1 and CDR2 are SNHLY and FYNNEI. The CDR3 runs to 19 residues. CDR3 sequence reads: CASSEARTWGPPEANVLTF. As DNA, the CDR3 is TGTGCCAGCAGTGAAGCGCGAACTTGGGGCCCTCCCGAGGCCAACGTCCTGACTTTC.

The rearrangement joins TRBV2 to TRBJ2-1, with TRBD2 matching over 8 bases. This CDR3 region has 15 residues. From germline, CDR1 is SNHLY and CDR2 FYNNEI. V lost 3 bases to trimming and J lost 10 bases; unmatched junction nucleotides: 11. CDR3 in amino acids: CASSEEEAGGGEQFF. The CDR3, as DNA: TGTGCCAGCAGTGAGGAAGAGGCGGGGGGAGGAGAGCAGTTCTTC.

The sample holds one count of this clone. The V call is TRBV5-1, the J call TRBJ2-1; perhaps TRBD2 as D (5 bases). V dropped 2 bases and J dropped 4 bases, with 10 bases sitting between them. This CDR3 contains 14 residues. Looked up from germline, CDR1 is SGHRS and CDR2 is YFSETQ. CDR3 sequence reads: CASSLSGSYNEQFF. CDR3 nucleotide sequence: TGCGCCAGCAGCTTATCGGGGTCGTACAATGAGCAGTTCTTC.

J is TRBJ2-1 and V is TRBV14; TRBD2 aligns across 12 bases. V dropped 2 bases and J dropped 14; count of bases not matched to a gene: 4. This CDR3 has 13 residues. Per germline, CDR1 SGHDN and CDR2 FVKESK. Here the CDR3 reads CASSQQTSGGKFF. DNA of the CDR3: TGTGCCAGCAGCCAACAAACTAGCGGGGGGAAGTTCTTC. The whole variable domain, remainder taken from reference TRBV14 and TRBJ2-1, is EAGVTQFPSHSVIEKGQTVTLRCDPISGHDNLYWYRRVMGKEIKFLLHFVKESKQDESGMPNNRFLAERTGGTYSTLKVQPAELEDSGVYFCASSQQTSGGKFFGPGTRLTVL.

The table lists this clone with a few counts. At one of its ends the junction is not consistent with the germline gene, which may arise from a read error. This rearrangement joins TRBV7-3 to TRBJ2-1; the D gene is possibly TRBD1 (6 bases). This CDR3 has 14 residues. Per germline, CDR1 SGHTA and CDR2 FQGTGA. The CDR3 here is CASSLSFGDKEQFF. CDR3 coding DNA: TGTGCCAGCAGCCTTTCGTTCGGGGACAAGGAGCAGTTCTTC.

The V gene is TRBV7-2, the J gene TRBJ2-3; the D is unclear. Germline lookup yields CDR1 SGHTA and CDR2 FQGNSA. The V and J ends lost 5 bases and 1 base respectively, with 10 bases between them. This CDR3 spans 14 amino acids. The CDR3 loop is CASSVRGGTDTQYF. The CDR3 DNA is TGTGCCAGCAGCGTCCGAGGTGGCACAGATACGCAGTATTTT.

The chain joins TRBV5-1 to TRBJ2-5, with 11 bases identical to TRBD1. CDR1 and CDR2 from the germline V gene are SGHRS and YFSETQ. The J segment lost 3 bases and the V segment lost 4 bases, leaving 2 bases of the junction unmatched. CDR3 length: 14 residues. This CDR3 is CASSLGQGEETQYF. DNA for the CDR3: TGCGCCAGCAGCCTGGGACAGGGGGAAGAGACCCAGTACTTC.

This chain joins TRBV28 and TRBJ1-1, with D tentatively TRBD1 (6 bases). V was clipped by 4 bases and J by 1 base, with 10 bases between them. Germline CDR1 reads MDHEN; CDR2 reads SYDVKM. This CDR3 is built from 14 residues. The CDR3, as DNA: TGTGCCAGCAGTTCATCGACAGGGAACACTGAAGCTTTCTTT. Amino acids: CASSSSTGNTEAFF.

V and J are TRBV5-6 and TRBJ2-3, with 13 nucleotides matching TRBD2. Per the germline V gene, CDR1 is SGHDT and CDR2 is YYEEEE. The CDR3 has 18 residues. J gave up 0 bases and V 1 base, and 5 bases lay outside the gene matches. CDR3: CASSLRLAGGSSTDTQYF. Here the CDR3 DNA reads TGTGCCAGCAGCTTGAGACTAGCGGGGGGCTCTAGCACAGATACGCAGTATTTT.

This clone has more than one count but fewer than ten. This rearrangement joins TRBV15 to TRBJ2-5; TRBD2 aligns across 9 bases. Unmatched junction bases numbered 10, after V lost 8 bases and J lost 6 bases. Germline V gene data show CDR1 as LNHNV and CDR2 as YYDKDF (reference sequence). CDR3 size: 14 residues. The CDR3, as DNA: TGTGCCACCGGACGGGCTAGCGGGGAGAAGACCCAGTACTTC. Its translation: CATGRASGEKTQYF.

This clone was seen a few times. This chain uses TRBV11-1 with TRBJ2-7, with 13 bases aligning to TRBD2. Looked up from germline, CDR1 is SGHAT and CDR2 is FQDESV (reference sequence). Trimming took 5 bases from V and 4 from J; bases not matched to a gene: 5. There are 15 residues in the CDR3. CDR3 region: CASSRGTSGEYEQYF. The CDR3 region has the DNA TGTGCCAGCAGCCGGGGGACTAGCGGGGAATACGAGCAGTACTTC.

The chain couples TRBV18 to TRBJ1-5; D perhaps matches TRBD1 (5 bases). Germline assignment: CDR1 KGHSH and CDR2 LQKENI. The CDR3 covers 13 residues. V lost 3 bases, J lost 4 bases, and 7 bases lay in between. The CDR3 spells CASSPDTNQPQHF. DNA of the CDR3: TGTGCCAGCTCACCGGACACAAATCAGCCCCAGCATTTT.

The chain links TRBV11-2 to TRBJ2-3; D call uncertain. This CDR3 comprises 13 residues. Germline lookup yields CDR1 SGHAT and CDR2 FQNNGV. Trimming stripped 5 bases from V and 6 bases from J, with 12 bases between. The CDR3 sequence: CASSPPATDTQYF. The CDR3 DNA follows: TGTGCCAGCAGCCCCCCCGCTACGGATACGCAGTATTTT.

CDR3 protein: CASSYGGFGYGYTF. The CDR3 region has the DNA TGTGCCAGCAGTTACGGCGGGTTTGGCTATGGCTACACCTTC. The chain employs TRBV6-5 and TRBJ1-2; D is undetermined. The germline gives CDR1 MNHEY, CDR2 SVGAGI. The CDR3 totals 14 residues. The germline V and J ends were trimmed by 2 bases and 4 bases, with 11 bases remaining between them.

The V gene is TRBV5-1, the J gene TRBJ2-7; the D gene is possibly TRBD2 (6 bases). Per germline, CDR1 SGHRS and CDR2 YFSETQ. The CDR3 spans 15 residues. The V and J ends lost 4 bases and 5 bases respectively, with 19 bases between them. This CDR3 reads CASSPRGGSGHEQYF. The CDR3 DNA sequence: TGCGCCAGCAGCCCGCGGGGAGGATCGGGCCACGAGCAGTACTTC.

This sequence joins TRBV7-9 and TRBJ2-1, with 7 bases that match TRBD2. V trimming: 11 bases; J trimming: 0 bases; junction bases outside the gene matches: 4. Germline values: CDR1 SEHNR, CDR2 FQNEAQ (reference sequence). The CDR3 has 13 residues. The chain's CDR3 is CASREASYNEQFF. The CDR3 coding sequence is TGTGCCTCACGGGAGGCCTCCTACAATGAGCAGTTCTTC.

This rearrangement joins TRBV5-4 to TRBJ1-2; unclear D gene. This CDR3 has 13 residues. CDR1 is SGHNT and CDR2 is YYREEE in the germline V gene (reference sequence). V was pared by 4 bases and J by 8 bases, with 15 bases between. The CDR3 sequence: CASSPGAPLGYTF. CDR3 DNA sequence: TGTGCCAGCAGCCCAGGTGCACCGCTGGGCTACACCTTC.

The chain has TRBV9 and TRBJ1-1, with 10 bases matching TRBD1. Germline CDR1 is SGDLS and CDR2 is YYNGEE. The CDR3 consists of 15 residues. The trim removed 3 bases at V and 5 bases at J, leaving 7 bases unmatched. CDR3 sequence: CASSAQTGGKTEAFF. The CDR3 nucleotides are TGTGCCAGCAGCGCTCAGACAGGGGGCAAAACTGAAGCTTTCTTT.

The chain carries TRBV19 and TRBJ2-3, with TRBD2 as a possible D gene (6 bases). Germline values: CDR1 LNHDA, CDR2 SQIVND (reference sequence). V dropped 6 bases and J dropped 4 bases, with 20 bases sitting between them. The length of the CDR3 is 16 residues. The CDR3 DNA reads TGTGCCAGTAGCCATCTGGGCGGGGAAAGGGCAGATACGCAGTATTTT. This translates into CASSHLGGERADTQYF.

This chain connects TRBV28 to TRBJ1-2; TRBD1 aligns across 7 bases. This CDR3 has 13 residues. With V trimmed by 6 bases and J by 8 bases, 9 bases remained unmatched. Germline CDR1 reads MDHEN; CDR2 reads SYDVKM. The CDR3 sequence is CASSLYRGGGYTF. For the CDR3, the DNA is TGTGCCAGCAGCCTTTACAGGGGTGGCGGCTACACCTTC.

This chain connects TRBV5-1 to TRBJ2-7, with D perhaps TRBD1 (5 bases). V lost 2 bases and J 1 base, leaving 10 bases between the germline ends. CDR3 length equals 14 residues. Germline V gene sequence: CDR1 SGHRS, CDR2 YFSETQ. As DNA, the CDR3 is TGCGCCAGCAGCTTTTCTCCAGGGTCCTACGAGCAGTACTTC. This sequence encodes CASSFSPGSYEQYF.

The CDR3 nucleotides are TGTGCCAGCTCACCACCTCAAGCCAATGAGCAGTTCTTC. The encoded protein is CASSPPQANEQFF. The chain uses TRBV18 and TRBJ2-1; D gene unclear. CDR1 and CDR2 (germline): KGHSH, LQKENI. This CDR3 is 13 amino acids long. V lost 0 bases and J lost 6, with 6 bases in between.

In nucleotides, the CDR3 is TGTGCCACCGGCGGCCATTACAATGAGCAGTTCTTC. This encodes CATGGHYNEQFF. V usage is TRBV19 and J usage is TRBJ2-1; no definite D call. CDR3 size: 12 residues. Per the germline V gene, CDR1 is LNHDA and CDR2 is SQIVND (reference sequence). Trimming took off 10 bases at V and 4 bases at J, with 11 bases between the two ends.

V and J are TRBV2 and TRBJ1-5, with D possibly TRBD1 on 5 matching bases. This CDR3 contains 14 residues. Germline CDR1 reads SNHLY; CDR2 reads FYNNEI. V lost 4 bases and J lost 5, with 12 bases in between. CDR3 in amino acids: CASSAEQGDQPQHF. As DNA, the CDR3 is TGTGCCAGCAGTGCAGAGCAGGGTGATCAGCCCCAGCATTTT.

The V gene is TRBV6-5, the J gene TRBJ2-3, with TRBD2 matching over 7 bases. The V and J ends lost 6 bases and 1 base, in that order; junction bases with no gene match: 4. The CDR3 runs to 14 residues. Germline loops: CDR1 MNHEY, CDR2 SVGAGI. CDR3 bases: TGTGCCAGCAGGAGGGACTACGGCACAGATACGCAGTATTTT. It specifies CASRRDYGTDTQYF.